Listed below are T cell receptor beta chains from one sample, sequenced in a study of shared clonotypes between healthy human individuals. Libraries were prepared by immunoSEQ multiplex PCR; TCRdb keeps only in-frame clonotypes and omits some of them. The sample lists about 490,000 clones, around 85% occurring once. The specimen was PBMCs. Receptors originate from a woman in her thirties or forties in good health. Some clones in this sample may be carry-over from other donors' samples. The CDR3 runs from the conserved cysteine through the conserved F or W. Each record gives: V gene, D gene, clone size, J gene, CDR3 protein, CDR3 DNA. The D gene is left open where the match is weak. Clone size is shown for a subset of rows, as once, few, many or a class of expanded clone.

TRBV10-3	NA	NA	TRBJ2-5	CATLSGFQETQYF	TGTGCCACCCTGAGCGGGTTTCAAGAGACCCAGTACTTC
TRBV7-3	TRBD2	many	TRBJ2-1	CASSPSGVNNEQFF	TGTGCCAGCAGTCCTAGCGGAGTGAACAATGAGCAGTTCTTC
TRBV2	NA	NA	TRBJ2-3	CASSDQRADTQYF	TGTGCCAGCAGTGATCAGCGGGCGGATACGCAGTATTTT
TRBV4-1	NA	NA	TRBJ2-7	CASSQAQRVSYEQYF	TGCGCCAGCAGCCAAGCACAGAGAGTTTCCTACGAGCAGTACTTC
TRBV19	NA	NA	TRBJ2-1	CATRDRWGYNEQFF	TGTGCCACGAGGGACCGGTGGGGATACAATGAGCAGTTCTTC
TRBV4-1	NA	NA	TRBJ1-1	CASSLVRVVNTEAFF	TGCGCCAGCAGCCTGGTGAGGGTGGTGAACACTGAAGCTTTCTTT
TRBV5-4	NA	few	TRBJ1-2	CASSNREVSGYTF	TGTGCCAGCAGCAACAGGGAAGTGTCTGGCTACACCTTC
TRBV6-6	NA	NA	TRBJ1-5	CASSYSGGNQPQHF	TGTGCCAGCAGTTACTCCGGCGGCAATCAGCCCCAGCATTTT
TRBV15	NA	few	TRBJ1-6	CATSTGTTLHF	TGTGCCACCAGCACGGGGACAACCCTCCACTTT
TRBV28	NA	once	TRBJ2-5	CASRYGETQYF	TGTGCCAGCAGATACGGAGAGACCCAGTACTTC
TRBV27	NA	NA	TRBJ2-3	CAGDTQYF	TGTGCCGGGGATACGCAGTATTTT
TRBV10-3	TRBD2	NA	TRBJ2-5	CAISHTSGGAQETQYF	TGTGCCATCAGTCACACTAGCGGGGGCGCGCAAGAGACCCAGTACTTC
TRBV7-2	TRBD1	medium-sized	TRBJ2-7	CASSFYRGTYEQYF	TGTGCCAGCAGCTTTTACAGGGGGACCTACGAGCAGTACTTC
TRBV7-3	TRBD1	NA	TRBJ1-1	CASSRQGLAEAFF	TGTGCCAGCAGTCGACAGGGGCTCGCTGAAGCTTTCTTT
TRBV7-6	TRBD2	once	TRBJ2-5	CASSLVRTSGVGETQYF	TGTGCCAGCAGCTTAGTAAGGACTAGCGGAGTTGGAGAGACCCAGTACTTC
TRBV6-5	NA	NA	TRBJ1-1	CATVRNIPPEAFF	TGTGCCACGGTCAGGAATATCCCTCCTGAAGCTTTCTTT
TRBV27	TRBD1	NA	TRBJ1-5	CASSIYRDRNQPQHF	TGTGCCAGCAGTATATACCGGGACAGAAATCAGCCCCAGCATTTT
TRBV7-2	NA	NA	TRBJ2-3	CASSLDYHTDTQYF	TGTGCCAGCAGCTTAGACTACCACACAGATACGCAGTATTTT
TRBV6-1	NA	few	TRBJ2-1	CASSEILEGYNEQFF	TGTGCCAGCAGTGAAATTCTAGAGGGTTACAATGAGCAGTTCTTC
TRBV7-3	NA	many	TRBJ2-3	CASSLGGSMDTQYF	TGTGCCAGCAGCTTAGGTGGGAGTATGGATACGCAGTATTTT
TRBV6-6	NA	once	TRBJ2-3	CASSQTGTVWDTQYF	TGTGCCAGCAGTCAAACAGGGACGGTCTGGGATACGCAGTATTTT
TRBV18	NA	NA	TRBJ1-1	CASSQEVGTEAFF	TGTGCCAGCTCGCAAGAAGTTGGGACTGAAGCTTTCTTT
TRBV6-6	NA	few	TRBJ2-7	CASSRGPTVYEQYF	TGTGCCAGCAGCAGGGGACCGACAGTCTACGAGCAGTACTTC
TRBV7-2	NA	once	TRBJ2-2	CASSLSAAANTGELFF	TGTGCCAGCAGCTTATCTGCGGCGGCGAACACCGGGGAGCTGTTTTTT
TRBV4-1	TRBD2	once	TRBJ2-5	CASSLGLAGVGETQYF	TGCGCCAGCAGCCTCGGACTAGCGGGAGTAGGAGAGACCCAGTACTTC
TRBV30	NA	few	TRBJ2-1	CAHAGSGNEQFF	TGTGCCCACGCGGGGAGCGGGAATGAGCAGTTCTTC
TRBV28	NA	NA	TRBJ2-7	CASSLLGENYEQYF	TGTGCCAGCAGTTTATTGGGGGAGAACTACGAGCAGTACTTC